This entry features one T cell receptor beta chain sequence. What it binds is not known. Trimming cost V 2 bases and J 5 bases, with 15 bases left between them. The CDR3 spans 15 residues. CDR1 MNHNY and CDR2 SVGAGI come from the germline V gene (reference sequence). This entry belongs to a study of cytomegalovirus exposure and HLA in healthy donors. Study results and limitations: At a 0.05 false discovery rate, a later analysis found approximately 15,000 TCR beta sequences to be associated with HLA alleles.

Primers included in the PCR were 60 Vbeta and 13 Jbeta primers. The method was immunoSEQ multiplex PCR; TCRdb's version includes in-frame clones alone and lacks a portion of them. The sample has approximately 110,000 clones; 74% are singletons. The genes are TRBV6-6 and TRBJ2-5; a possible D gene is TRBD2 (6 bases). The sequence came from a woman aged 50 to 65 in good health and CMV-seropositive. Material for sequencing was PBMCs. CDR3 sequence: CASSYLGGWGETQYF. CDR3 nucleotides: TGTGCCAGCAGTTACCTCGGGGGTTGGGGGGAGACCCAGTACTTC.